This record looks at one TCR beta chain sequence and its context. Specified treatment: 19 received Ad26.COV2.S at low or high dose, single or two shots; roughly five received placebo; per-sample allocation not given. Day 63 following the first vaccine or placebo injection was when the samples were taken. Measured with immunoSEQ multiplex PCR; TCRdb has only the in-frame clones, and not every one. The table has some 500,000 clones, 89% seen once; the top ten hold approximately 2.5%. The data were obtained in a study of Ad26.COV2.S vaccination and SARS-CoV-2 variants. The source material was peripheral blood, sampled in a trial of Ad26.COV2.S vaccine versus placebo. This sequence was found in a person between 18 and 65 years old who received the Ad26.COV2.S COVID-19 vaccine or a placebo.

The CDR3 nucleotides read TGTGCCAGCAGCCCCTTAGGGGGGTATGAAAAACTGTTTTTT. It specifies CASSPLGGYEKLFF. J is TRBJ1-4 and V is TRBV7-6; TRBD1 might be the D (6 bases). Looked up from germline, CDR1 is SGHVS and CDR2 is FNYEAQ. This CDR3 has 14 residues. Between the trimmed V and J ends, which lost 5 bases and 6 bases, there was a span of 13 bases.